This TCR beta chain was profiled in a study of regulatory T cells. Notes on the study in general: Hydrophobic residues at CDR3 positions 6 and 7 were enriched in conventional CD4+ T cells of CD3G-deficient patients.

The PCR used 52 TRBV and 13 TRBJ primers. TCRdb's copy holds only in-frame clones and misses some; the assay was immunoSEQ multiplex PCR. The sample lists over 35,000 clones; over 75% were seen once. On this clone itself: The antigen remains unidentified.

V shed 6 bases, J shed 7 bases, and the junction held 9 bases outside the gene matches. CDR1 is MNHNS and CDR2 is SASEGT in the germline V gene. CDR3 length: 14 residues. All CD3G-deficient patients showed autoimmunity, more severe in two. The sequenced material came from conventional CD4+ T cells sorted from blood. V and J are TRBV6-1 and TRBJ2-1, with TRBD1 matching 7 bases. The TCR sequence derives from a person aged 18 to 35 with CD3G deficiency. The DNA for the CDR3 is TGTGCCAGCAGGCGACAGGGAGCAGGGAATGAGCAGTTCTTC. Protein product: CASRRQGAGNEQFF.